These 2 T cell receptor beta chains were sequenced from one sample in a study of blood T cell repertoires in COVID-19. TCRdb's table, derived via immunoSEQ multiplex PCR, lists solely in-frame clones and lacks some. The sample shows 170,000 or so clones, about four fifths of them seen only once. The sequenced sample was peripheral blood. The receptors come from a woman in her sixties or seventies with COVID-19, enrolled during active disease.

V is TRBV19 and J is TRBJ2-3; tentative D call: TRBD2 (6 bases). The V end lost 3 bases, the J end lost 5 bases, and 12 bases lay between the germline ends. The CDR3 has 14 amino acids. Germline lookup yields CDR1 LNHDA and CDR2 SQIVND (reference sequence). CDR3 region: CASSMAAGGDTQYF. The CDR3 DNA reads TGTGCCAGTAGTATGGCAGCGGGCGGAGATACGCAGTATTTT.

The chain links TRBV13 to TRBJ2-7; D remains unclear. Germline V CDR1 and CDR2: PRHDT, FYEKMQ (reference sequence). CDR3 length: 15 amino acids. Trimming cost V 0 bases and J 3 bases, with 12 bases left between them. The CDR3 region has the DNA TGTGCCAGCAGCTTAGGCCAACAGAGAATCTACGAGCAGTACTTC. Amino acid sequence: CASSLGQQRIYEQYF.